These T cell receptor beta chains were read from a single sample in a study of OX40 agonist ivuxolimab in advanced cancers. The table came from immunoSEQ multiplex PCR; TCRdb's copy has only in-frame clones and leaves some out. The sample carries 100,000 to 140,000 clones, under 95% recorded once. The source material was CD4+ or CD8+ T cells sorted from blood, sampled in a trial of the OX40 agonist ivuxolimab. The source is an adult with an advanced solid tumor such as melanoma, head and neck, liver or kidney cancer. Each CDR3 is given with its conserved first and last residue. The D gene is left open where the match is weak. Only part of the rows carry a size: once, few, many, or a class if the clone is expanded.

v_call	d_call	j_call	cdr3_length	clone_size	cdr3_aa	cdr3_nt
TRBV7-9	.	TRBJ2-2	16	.	CASSLEVALNTGELFF	TGTGCCAGCAGCTTAGAGGTGGCCCTGAACACCGGGGAGCTGTTTTTT
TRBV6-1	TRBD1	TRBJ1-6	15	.	CASSTMDRGESPLHF	TGTGCCAGCAGTACTATGGACAGGGGAGAATCACCCCTCCACTTT
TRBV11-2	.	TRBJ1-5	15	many	CASSLGGLKGQPQHF	TGTGCCAGCAGCTTAGGGGGATTAAAGGGTCAGCCCCAGCATTTT
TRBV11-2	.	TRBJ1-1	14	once	CASSPRFRETEAFF	TGTGCCAGCAGCCCGAGGTTCCGCGAAACTGAAGCTTTCTTT
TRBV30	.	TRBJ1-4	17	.	CAWSVSQNRVGNEKLFF	TGTGCCTGGAGTGTATCCCAAAACAGGGTTGGTAATGAAAAACTGTTTTTT
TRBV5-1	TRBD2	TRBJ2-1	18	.	CASSLAARLAGNYNEQFF	TGCGCCAGCAGCTTGGCCGCACGACTAGCGGGGAACTACAATGAGCAGTTCTTC
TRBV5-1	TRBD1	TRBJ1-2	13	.	CASSKGQEDGYTF	TGCGCCAGCAGCAAGGGACAGGAGGATGGCTACACCTTC
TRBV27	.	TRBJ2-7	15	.	CASSLKTPASYEQYF	TGTGCCAGCAGTTTGAAAACCCCAGCTTCCTACGAGCAGTACTTC
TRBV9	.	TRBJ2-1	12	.	CASSAGPNEQFF	TGTGCCAGCAGCGCCGGACCCAATGAGCAGTTCTTC
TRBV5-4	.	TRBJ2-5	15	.	CASSLDRSVQETQYF	TGTGCCAGCAGCTTGGACAGGAGCGTCCAAGAGACCCAGTACTTC
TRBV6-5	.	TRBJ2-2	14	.	CASSSPPSAGELFF	TGTGCCAGCAGTTCCCCCCCTAGCGCGGGGGAGCTGTTTTTT
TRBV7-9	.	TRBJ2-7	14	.	CASSLSGTPYEQYF	TGTGCCAGCAGCTTATCGGGCACCCCCTACGAGCAGTACTTC
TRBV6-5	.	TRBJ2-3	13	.	CASSSFTVDTQYF	TGTGCCAGCAGTTCTTTTACTGTGGATACGCAGTATTTT
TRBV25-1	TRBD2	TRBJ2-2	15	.	CASSPLAGDTGELFF	TGTGCCAGCAGTCCTCTAGCGGGAGACACCGGGGAGCTGTTTTTT
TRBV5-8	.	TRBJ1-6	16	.	CASSAPGRVDNSPLHF	TGTGCCAGCAGCGCTCCGGGACGCGTAGATAATTCACCCCTCCACTTT
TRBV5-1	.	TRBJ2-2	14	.	CASSLAGNTGELFF	TGCGCCAGCAGCTTGGCCGGGAACACCGGGGAGCTGTTTTTT
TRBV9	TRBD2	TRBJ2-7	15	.	CASSVWASGIYEQYF	TGTGCCAGCAGCGTTTGGGCTAGCGGGATCTACGAGCAGTACTTC
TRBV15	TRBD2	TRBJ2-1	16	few	CATTQTAGGPYNEQFF	TGTGCCACCACCCAGACGGCGGGAGGGCCCTACAATGAGCAGTTCTTC
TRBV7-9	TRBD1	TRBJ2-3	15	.	CASSPGTGGSDTQYF	TGTGCCAGCAGCCCCGGGACAGGGGGCTCAGATACGCAGTATTTT
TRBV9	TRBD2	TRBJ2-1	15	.	CASSVAGLPNNEQFF	TGTGCCAGCAGCGTCGCGGGACTACCGAACAATGAGCAGTTCTTC
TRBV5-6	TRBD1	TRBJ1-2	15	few	CASSYNRGQGYGYTF	TGTGCCAGCAGCTATAACAGGGGGCAGGGCTATGGCTACACCTTC
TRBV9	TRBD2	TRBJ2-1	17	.	CASSVGGLAGGLGEQFF	TGTGCCAGCAGCGTAGGAGGGCTAGCGGGAGGGCTCGGTGAGCAGTTCTTC
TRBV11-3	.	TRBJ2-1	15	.	CASSLVGEYYNEQFF	TGTGCCAGCAGCTTAGTCGGGGAATACTACAATGAGCAGTTCTTC
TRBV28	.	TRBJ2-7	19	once	CASSALQLKPRSGVYEQYF	TGTGCCAGCAGTGCCCTCCAGCTCAAACCGAGGTCCGGAGTCTACGAGCAGTACTTC
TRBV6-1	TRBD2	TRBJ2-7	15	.	CASSRGASGSYEQYF	TGTGCCAGCTCACGTGGGGCTAGCGGGTCCTACGAGCAGTACTTC
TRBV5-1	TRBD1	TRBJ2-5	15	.	CASTLTGTAAETQYF	TGCGCCAGCACCCTCACCGGGACAGCCGCGGAGACCCAGTACTTC
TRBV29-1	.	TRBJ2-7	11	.	CSVRGAYEQYF	TGCAGCGTCAGGGGGGCCTACGAGCAGTACTTC
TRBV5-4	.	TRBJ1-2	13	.	CASSPGSNYGYTF	TGTGCCAGCAGCCCAGGATCTAACTATGGCTACACCTTC
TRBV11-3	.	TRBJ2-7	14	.	CASSFTNQGYEQYF	TGTGCCAGCAGCTTCACGAATCAGGGCTACGAGCAGTACTTC
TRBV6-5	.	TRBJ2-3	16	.	CASSYVKGEATDTQYF	TGTGCCAGCAGTTACGTAAAGGGGGAGGCGACAGATACGCAGTATTTT
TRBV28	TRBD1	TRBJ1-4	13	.	CATGTEAGEKLFF	TGTGCCACCGGGACAGAGGCAGGTGAAAAACTGTTTTTT
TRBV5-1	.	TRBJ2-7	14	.	CASSLAGDTPQQYF	TGCGCCAGCAGCTTGGCCGGGGACACCCCCCAGCAGTACTTC
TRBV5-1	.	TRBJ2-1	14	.	CASSLPWEYNEQFF	TGCGCCAGCAGCCTCCCGTGGGAATACAATGAGCAGTTCTTC
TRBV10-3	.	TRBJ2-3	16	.	CATQPADTPGTDTQYF	TGTGCCACTCAGCCTGCCGACACTCCGGGCACAGATACGCAGTATTTT
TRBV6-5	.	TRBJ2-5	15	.	CASSYSSGSGETQYF	TGTGCCAGCAGTTACTCGAGTGGCTCGGGAGAGACCCAGTACTTC
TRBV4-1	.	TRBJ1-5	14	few	CASSQGQGYQPQHF	TGCGCCAGCAGCCAAGGGCAGGGTTACCAGCCCCAGCATTTT
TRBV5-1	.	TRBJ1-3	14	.	CASSPDSSGNTIYF	TGCGCCAGCAGCCCCGACAGCTCTGGAAACACCATATATTTT
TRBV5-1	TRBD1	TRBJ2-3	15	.	CASSLLGTGTDTQYF	TGCGCCAGCAGCTTGCTCGGGACAGGCACAGATACGCAGTATTTT
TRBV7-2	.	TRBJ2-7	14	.	CASSLDRRAYEQYF	TGTGCCAGCAGCTTAGACAGGCGCGCCTACGAGCAGTACTTC
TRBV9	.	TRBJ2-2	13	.	CASSVAHTGELFF	TGTGCCAGCAGCGTAGCACACACCGGGGAGCTGTTTTTT
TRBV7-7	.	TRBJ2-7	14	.	CASSLGDPSGEQYF	TGTGCTAGCAGCTTAGGGGACCCTTCGGGCGAGCAGTACTTC
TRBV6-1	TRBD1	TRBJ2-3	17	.	CASSEMARGQRTDTQYF	TGTGCCAGCAGTGAAATGGCGAGGGGGCAGAGGACAGATACGCAGTATTTT
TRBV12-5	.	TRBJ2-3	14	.	CASGLNLLTDTQYF	TGTGCTAGTGGTTTGAATCTGTTAACAGATACGCAGTATTTT
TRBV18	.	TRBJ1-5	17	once	CASSPQYVGLVNQPQHF	TGTGCCAGCTCACCGCAGTACGTGGGGCTGGTCAATCAGCCCCAGCATTTT
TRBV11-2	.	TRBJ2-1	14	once	CASSLDQGWNEQFF	TGTGCCAGCAGCTTAGATCAAGGGTGGAATGAGCAGTTCTTC
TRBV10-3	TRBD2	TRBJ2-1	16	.	CAISERETSGFSEQFF	TGTGCCATCAGTGAGAGGGAGACTAGCGGGTTCAGTGAGCAGTTCTTC
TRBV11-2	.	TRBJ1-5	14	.	CASSLGQSNQPQHF	TGTGCCAGCAGCTTAGGACAGAGTAATCAGCCCCAGCATTTT
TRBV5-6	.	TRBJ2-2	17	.	CASSSLRTSPETGELFF	TGTGCCAGCAGCTCGCTTCGTACCTCGCCCGAGACCGGGGAGCTGTTTTTT